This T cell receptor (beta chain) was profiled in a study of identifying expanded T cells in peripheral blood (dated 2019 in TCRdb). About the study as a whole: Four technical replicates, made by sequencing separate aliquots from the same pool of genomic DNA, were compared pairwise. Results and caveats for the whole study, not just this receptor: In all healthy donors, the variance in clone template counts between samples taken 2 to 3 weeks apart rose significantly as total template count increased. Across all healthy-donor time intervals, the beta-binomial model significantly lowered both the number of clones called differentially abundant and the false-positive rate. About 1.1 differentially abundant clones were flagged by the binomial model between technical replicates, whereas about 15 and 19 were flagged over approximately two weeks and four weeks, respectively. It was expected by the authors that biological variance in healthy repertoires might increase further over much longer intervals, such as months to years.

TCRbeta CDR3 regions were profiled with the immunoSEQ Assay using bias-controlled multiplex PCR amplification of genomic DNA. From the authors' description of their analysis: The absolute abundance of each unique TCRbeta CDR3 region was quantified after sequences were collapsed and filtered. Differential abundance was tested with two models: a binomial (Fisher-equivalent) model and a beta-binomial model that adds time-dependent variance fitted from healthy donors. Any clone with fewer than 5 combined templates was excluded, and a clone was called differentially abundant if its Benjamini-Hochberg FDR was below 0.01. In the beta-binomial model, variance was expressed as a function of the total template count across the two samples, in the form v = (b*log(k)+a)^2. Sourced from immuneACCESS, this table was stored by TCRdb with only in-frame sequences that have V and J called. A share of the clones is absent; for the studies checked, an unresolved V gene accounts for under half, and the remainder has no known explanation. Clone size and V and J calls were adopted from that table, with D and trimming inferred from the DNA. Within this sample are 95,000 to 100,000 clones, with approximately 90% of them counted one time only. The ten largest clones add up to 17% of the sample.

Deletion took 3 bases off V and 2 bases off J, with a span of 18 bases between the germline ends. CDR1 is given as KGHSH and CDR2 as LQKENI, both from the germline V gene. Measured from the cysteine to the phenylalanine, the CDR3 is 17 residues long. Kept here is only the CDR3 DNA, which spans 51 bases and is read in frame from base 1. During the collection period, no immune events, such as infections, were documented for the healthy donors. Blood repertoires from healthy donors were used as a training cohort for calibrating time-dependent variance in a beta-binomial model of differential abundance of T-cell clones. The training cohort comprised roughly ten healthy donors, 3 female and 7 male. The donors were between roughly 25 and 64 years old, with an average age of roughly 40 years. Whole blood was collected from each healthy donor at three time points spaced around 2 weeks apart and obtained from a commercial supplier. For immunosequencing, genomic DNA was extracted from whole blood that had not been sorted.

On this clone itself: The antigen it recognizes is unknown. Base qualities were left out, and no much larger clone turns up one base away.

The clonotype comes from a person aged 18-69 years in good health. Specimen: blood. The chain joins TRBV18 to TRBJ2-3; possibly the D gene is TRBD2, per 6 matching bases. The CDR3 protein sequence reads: CASSPEEGVFNTDTQYF. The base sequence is TGTGCCAGCTCACCCGAGGAGGGAGTTTTCAACACAGATACGCAGTATTTT.